This T cell receptor beta chain was obtained from a study of OX40 agonist ivuxolimab in advanced cancers. Notes on the study in general: Still undetermined is the antigen specificity of the expanded peripheral T cells. There were, on average, more expanded clones in CD8+ T cells than in CD4+.

Germline V lookup: CDR1 MNHNS, CDR2 SASEGT. There are 12 residues in the CDR3. V was clipped by 5 bases and J by 5 bases, with 10 bases between them. Comment on this clone: Antigen specificity is unknown.

Data came from immunoSEQ multiplex PCR; TCRdb stores just in-frame clones and leaves some out. The sample includes 95,000 to 150,000 clones, approximately 92% of them seen just once. Sequenced material: CD4+ or CD8+ T cells sorted from blood, taken in a trial of the OX40 agonist ivuxolimab. This TCR came from an adult with an advanced solid tumor such as melanoma, head and neck, liver or kidney cancer. The rearrangement joins TRBV6-1 to TRBJ2-7; unclear D gene. Here the CDR3 reads CASSPTQNEQYF. For the CDR3, the DNA is TGTGCCAGCAGTCCCACACAAAACGAGCAGTACTTC.